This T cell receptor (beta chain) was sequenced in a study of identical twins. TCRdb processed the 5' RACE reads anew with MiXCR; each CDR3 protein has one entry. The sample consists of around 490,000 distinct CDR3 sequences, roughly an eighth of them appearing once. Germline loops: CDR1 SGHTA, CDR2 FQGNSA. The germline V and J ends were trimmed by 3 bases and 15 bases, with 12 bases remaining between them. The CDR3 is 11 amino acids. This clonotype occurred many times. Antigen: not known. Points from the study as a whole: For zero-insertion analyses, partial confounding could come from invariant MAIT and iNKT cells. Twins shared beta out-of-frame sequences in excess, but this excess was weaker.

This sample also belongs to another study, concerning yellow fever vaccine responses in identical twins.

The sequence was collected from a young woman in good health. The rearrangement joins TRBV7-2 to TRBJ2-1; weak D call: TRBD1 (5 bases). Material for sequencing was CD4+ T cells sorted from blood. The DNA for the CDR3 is TGTGCCAGCAGCTTGGGCGGACATATGTTCTTC. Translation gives CASSLGGHMFF.